The entry below describes one T cell receptor (beta chain). Repertoires were generated with immunoSEQ multiplex PCR, while TCRdb's copy carries only in-frame clones and drops some. The data hold roughly 1,000,000 clones, with 75% to 80% observed a single time. This CDR3 is 14 amino acids long. V lost 6 bases, J lost 3 bases, and 7 bases stayed unmatched. Germline-derived CDR1 and CDR2 are ENHRY and SYGVKD. The data are from a study of shared clonotypes between healthy human individuals. Material: memory CD4+ T cells from PBMCs. The subset denotes: CD45RA-negative fraction. The source of this sequence is a young man in good health. Some clones in this sample may be carry-over from other donors' samples. The chain is built from TRBV10-3 and TRBJ1-1, with TRBD1 identical over 7 bases. The CDR3 is CAISPTGTDTEAFF. CDR3 sequence (DNA): TGTGCCATCAGCCCGACAGGGACGGACACTGAAGCTTTCTTT.